These 11 T cell receptor beta chains originate from one sample sequenced in a study of T cells in Graves' hyperthyroidism and ophthalmopathy. From RNA transcripts, TCR beta CDR3 regions were amplified. Carried out on the TCR CDR3, a first-round RT-PCR used the HTBI primer set. Using its own MiXCR run on the multiplex PCR reads, TCRdb lists one record per CDR3 protein. Here the sample spans roughly 530,000 distinct CDR3 sequences, approximately 17% being singletons. Sequencing was performed on blood. These receptors were taken from a young woman with Graves' ophthalmopathy.

This clonotype has ten or more counts. The chain recombines TRBV7-9 with TRBJ2-3, with 9 nucleotides matching TRBD1. CDR3 length: 16 amino acids. J was trimmed by 4 bases and V by 1 base; bases with no gene match: 6. Per the germline V gene, CDR1 is SEHNR and CDR2 is FQNEAQ (reference sequence). CDR3 residues: CASSLGHRGRADTQYF. In DNA, the CDR3 is TGTGCCAGCAGCTTAGGTCACAGGGGGCGCGCAGATACGCAGTATTTT. Complete variable domain (other parts from reference TRBV7-9 and TRBJ2-3): DTGVSQNPRHKITKRGQNVTFRCDPISEHNRLYWYRQTLGQGPEFLTYFQNEAQLEKSRLLSDRFSAERPKGSFSTLEIQRTEQGDSAMYLCASSLGHRGRADTQYFGPGTRLTVL.

This clonotype appeared many times. V usage is TRBV6-1 and J usage is TRBJ1-1, with D unclear. The CDR3 spans 14 residues. V gave up 2 bases and J gave up 4 bases, with 11 bases separating them. The V gene's germline CDR1 is MNHNS and CDR2 SASEGT. CDR3 loop: CASSERGRGTEAFF. The CDR3 DNA reads as TGTGCCAGCAGTGAACGAGGACGAGGCACTGAAGCTTTCTTT.

The count of this clonotype is one. The chain uses TRBV5-1 and TRBJ1-1; D not resolved. V gave up 4 bases and J gave up 2 bases, with 15 bases separating them. The CDR3 is 15 residues long. CDR1 is SGHRS and CDR2 is YFSETQ in the germline V gene. CDR3 region: CASSPTTETNTEAFF. In nucleotides, the CDR3 is TGCGCCAGCAGCCCGACAACAGAAACAAACACTGAAGCTTTCTTT.

This clonotype has ten or more counts. The rearrangement uses TRBV12-3 or TRBV12-4 and TRBJ2-2; 7 bases match TRBD2. The CDR3 loop spans 16 amino acids. Trimming at V came to 6 bases and at J to 7 bases, leaving 14 bases not matched to a gene. CDR3 nucleotides: TGTGCCAGCAGCTCATATCTCGGTGGGAGGGTCGGGGAGCTGTTTTTT. Residues: CASSSYLGGRVGELFF.

This clonotype was picked up many times. The chain carries TRBV28 and TRBJ1-1, with TRBD1 identical over 8 bases. The CDR3 extends over 16 amino acids. The germline gives CDR1 MDHEN, CDR2 SYDVKM. The ends lost 5 bases at V and 1 base at J; junction bases unmatched: 9. CDR3 residues: CASSLDLDRANTEAFF. In DNA form, the CDR3 reads TGTGCCAGCAGTCTCGACTTGGACAGGGCGAACACTGAAGCTTTCTTT. The variable domain in full, completed from reference TRBV28 and TRBJ1-1, reads DVKVTQSSRYLVKRTGEKVFLECVQDMDHENMFWYRQDPGLGLRLIYFSYDVKMKEKGDIPEGYSVSREKKERFSLILESASTNQTSMYLCASSLDLDRANTEAFFGQGTRLTVV.

Comment on this clonotype: It may be a read error: a sequence one base away is much more abundant. The V and J genes are TRBV5-1 and TRBJ1-6; 9 bases fit TRBD1. The CDR3 covers 14 residues. J gave up 6 bases and V 4 bases, and 2 bases lay outside the gene matches. Germline V lookup: CDR1 SGHRS, CDR2 YFSETQ. The CDR3 here is CASSVDRGNSPLHF. The CDR3 region has the DNA TGCGCCAGCAGCGTGGACAGGGGTAATTCACCCCTCCACTTT. Full variable domain (rest looked up from reference TRBV5-1 and TRBJ1-6): KAGVTQTPRYLIKTRGQQVTLSCSPISGHRSVSWYQQTPGQGLQFLFEYFSETQRNKGNFPGRFSGRQFSNSRSEMNVSTLELGDSALYLCASSVDRGNSPLHFGNGTRLTVT.

In this sample, this clonotype turned up many times. This sequence joins TRBV30 and TRBJ1-1; a possible D gene is TRBD1 (5 bases). Germline-derived CDR1 and CDR2 are GTSNPN and SVGIG (reference sequence). V lost 4 bases and J lost 0, with 12 bases in between. This CDR3 is built from 14 residues. DNA of the CDR3: TGTGCCTGGAACATGGGGGTTATGAACACTGAAGCTTTCTTT. Protein sequence: CAWNMGVMNTEAFF.

This clonotype was observed a handful of times. The V gene is TRBV10-3, the J gene TRBJ2-7, with 7 bases that match TRBD2. The CDR3 covers 13 residues. Losses at the gene ends were 6 bases for V and 3 bases for J; bases not matched to a gene: 5. The germline gives CDR1 ENHRY, CDR2 SYGVKD. The CDR3 DNA follows: TGTGCCATCAGGAGCGGGGCCAACTACGAGCAGTACTTC. This sequence encodes CAIRSGANYEQYF.

This clonotype was counted ten times or more. This chain uses TRBV27 with TRBJ1-4; TRBD1 aligns across 9 bases. After removal of 6 bases from V and 7 bases from J, the junction contained 3 bases not matched to a gene. The CDR3 length is 13 residues. In germline, CDR1 is MNHEY, CDR2 SMNVEV (reference sequence). The CDR3 nucleotides read TGTGCCAGCAGAACAGGGGGCAGTGAAAAACTGTTTTTT. Translation gives CASRTGGSEKLFF.

This clonotype was recorded at least ten times. The chain couples TRBV7-2 to TRBJ2-7; D gene ambiguous. This CDR3 comprises 13 residues. Looked up from germline, CDR1 is SGHTA and CDR2 is FQGNSA. V was clipped by 6 bases and J by 0 bases, with 9 bases between them. The CDR3, as DNA: TGTGCCAGCAGTACCCCCAGCTCCTACGAGCAGTACTTC. Its translation: CASSTPSSYEQYF.

This clonotype turned up a few times. The rearrangement joins TRBV5-1 to TRBJ2-1, with unresolved D. The CDR3 consists of 16 residues. Germline V lookup: CDR1 SGHRS, CDR2 YFSETQ. Trimming removed 4 bases from V and 3 bases from J, with 17 bases in between. In DNA, the CDR3 is TGCGCCAGCAGCCCATGGTCCAGCGATGACTACAATGAGCAGTTCTTC. Amino acid sequence: CASSPWSSDDYNEQFF.